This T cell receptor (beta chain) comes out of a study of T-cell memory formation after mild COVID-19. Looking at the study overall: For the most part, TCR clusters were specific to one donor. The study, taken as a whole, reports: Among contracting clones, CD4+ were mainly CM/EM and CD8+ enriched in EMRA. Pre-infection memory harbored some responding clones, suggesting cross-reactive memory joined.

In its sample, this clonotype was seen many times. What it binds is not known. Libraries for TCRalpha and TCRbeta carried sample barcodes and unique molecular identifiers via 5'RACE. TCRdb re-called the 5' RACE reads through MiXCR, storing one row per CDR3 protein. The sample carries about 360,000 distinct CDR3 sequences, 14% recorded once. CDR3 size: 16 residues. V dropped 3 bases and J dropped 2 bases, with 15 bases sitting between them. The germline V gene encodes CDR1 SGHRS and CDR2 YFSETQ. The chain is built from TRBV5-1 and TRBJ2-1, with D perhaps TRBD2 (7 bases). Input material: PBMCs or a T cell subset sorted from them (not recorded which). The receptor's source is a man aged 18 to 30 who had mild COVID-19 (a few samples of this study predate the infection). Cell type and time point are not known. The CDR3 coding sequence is TGCGCCAGCAGCTCGGGGGGCCGGGGGCCCTACAATGAGCAGTTCTTC. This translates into CASSSGGRGPYNEQFF.